The 8 T cell receptor beta chains listed next were all sequenced from one sample in a study of post-analysis software for immune sequencing data. What these receptors recognize is not known. Every TCR beta cDNA library bore unique molecular identifiers. TCRdb re-derived calls from the PCR reads in MiXCR, one entry per CDR3 protein. The table shows about 500,000 distinct CDR3 sequences, with around 40% occurring only once. The study's findings and limits: Elevated frequency relative to controls characterized several TRBV segments in patients, TRBV5-6, TRBV5-1 and TRBV20-1 among them.

Sequenced sample: blood. Receptors were obtained from a girl under 18 with multiple sclerosis.

This clonotype was observed a handful of times. The chain has TRBV10-3 and TRBJ1-5; D is ambiguous. Trimming removed 0 bases at V and 2 bases at J, with 11 bases between. CDR1 is ENHRY and CDR2 is SYGVKD in the germline V gene. This CDR3 region has 16 residues. The CDR3 bases are TGTGCCATCAGTGAGTCGATCCTTCTCCGCAATCAGCCCCAGCATTTT. Protein sequence: CAISESILLRNQPQHF.

This clonotype was seen a few times. The DNA of the CDR3 is TGCAGTGCGAACCAAGGAACAAATGAAAAACTGTTTTTT. It translates to CSANQGTNEKLFF. The V gene is TRBV20-1, the J gene TRBJ1-4; D is unresolved. V gave up 6 bases and J gave up 5 bases, with 13 bases separating them. Germline CDR1 and CDR2: DFQATT and SNEGSKA (reference sequence). The CDR3 runs to 13 residues.

This clonotype turned up a few times. V is TRBV5-6 and J is TRBJ2-7; D gene ambiguous. The CDR3 loop spans 13 amino acids. The V and J ends lost 1 base and 3 bases respectively, with 8 bases between them. Germline V gene sequence: CDR1 SGHDT, CDR2 YYEEEE. The CDR3 reads CASSLSLDYEQYF. The CDR3, as DNA: TGTGCCAGCAGCTTGTCCTTAGACTACGAGCAGTACTTC.

V gene TRBV9 combines with J gene TRBJ2-2; D could derive from TRBD1 or TRBD2 (5 bases each). CDR1 and CDR2 from the germline V gene are SGDLS and YYNGEE. Trimming left V 7 bases short and J 6 bases short, with 7 bases between. The CDR3 contains 11 residues. The CDR3 DNA reads TGTGCCAGCGGGGGTGCCGGGGAGCTGTTTTTT. It is translated as CASGGAGELFF. Filled out from reference TRBV9 and TRBJ2-2, the complete variable domain reads DSGVTQTPKHLITATGQRVTLRCSPRSGDLSVYWYQQSLDQGLQFLIQYYNGEERAKGNILERFSAQQFPDLHSELNLSSLELGDSALYFCASGGAGELFFGEGSRLTVL.

The chain uses TRBV9 and TRBJ2-1; 10 nucleotides line up with TRBD2. V lost 0 bases to trimming and J lost 0 bases; unmatched junction nucleotides: 9. The CDR3 covers 19 residues. Looked up from germline, CDR1 is SGDLS and CDR2 is YYNGEE. The chain's CDR3 is CASSVDPTSGKSSYNEQFF. The CDR3 DNA is TGTGCCAGCAGCGTAGACCCTACTAGCGGGAAGAGCTCCTACAATGAGCAGTTCTTC.

This clonotype was counted a few times. This chain uses TRBV29-1 with TRBJ2-7; 9 bases map to TRBD1. Germline CDR1 SQVTM, CDR2 ANQGSEA. The CDR3 is 15 residues long. The ends lost 5 bases at V and 1 base at J; junction bases unmatched: 9. The CDR3 sequence: CSVIFLDRGSYEQYF. CDR3 coding DNA: TGCAGCGTTATTTTTCTGGACAGGGGATCCTACGAGCAGTACTTC.

V is TRBV5-1 and J is TRBJ2-1, with D uncertain. The CDR3 length is 15 residues. The germline V gene encodes CDR1 SGHRS and CDR2 YFSETQ. V lost 1 base and J lost 2, with 10 bases in between. The CDR3 nucleotides are TGCGCCAGCAGCTTGAGTTTGGGAACCTACAATGAGCAGTTCTTC. It translates to CASSLSLGTYNEQFF. Based on the CDR3 plus reference TRBV5-1 and TRBJ2-1, the full variable domain is KAGVTQTPRYLIKTRGQQVTLSCSPISGHRSVSWYQQTPGQGLQFLFEYFSETQRNKGNFPGRFSGRQFSNSRSEMNVSTLELGDSALYLCASSLSLGTYNEQFFGPGTRLTVL.

This chain links TRBV14 with TRBJ2-1; 11 bases agree with TRBD2. CDR3 length equals 15 residues. The V gene's germline CDR1 is SGHDN and CDR2 FVKESK. V dropped 2 bases and J dropped 6; count of bases not matched to a gene: 3. The CDR3, as DNA: TGTGCCAGCAGCCAATCTAGCGGGAGGAGCAATGAGCAGTTCTTC. Translating it yields CASSQSSGRSNEQFF.